The 9 T cell receptor beta chains in this list originate from one sample, sequenced in a study of tumour-infiltrating T cells in Burkitt lymphoma. This table comes from immunoSEQ multiplex PCR, and its TCRdb copy is limited to in-frame clones, with some not included. The sample lists some 6,500 clones, around 10% seen once, with around 2.6% in the top ten. The sample comprised tumor tissue. These receptor sequences come from a human donor with diffuse large B-cell lymphoma.

This clone has more than one count but fewer than ten. The chain is built from TRBV10-3 and TRBJ1-6; TRBD1 might be the D (5 bases). This CDR3 is built from 16 residues. The V end lost 0 bases, the J end lost 7 bases, and 13 bases lay between the germline ends. The germline V gene has CDR1 ENHRY and CDR2 SYGVKD. CDR3: CAISESPGQFNSPLHF. DNA of the CDR3: TGTGCCATCAGTGAGTCGCCAGGGCAGTTCAATTCACCCCTCCACTTT.

This clone has only a few counts. This sequence joins TRBV18 and TRBJ2-1; the match to TRBD2 covers 9 bases. This CDR3 region has 17 residues. Trimming removed 2 bases from V and 0 bases from J; junction bases left unmatched: 5. Germline lookup yields CDR1 KGHSH and CDR2 LQKENI. The CDR3 sequence: CASSPILAGSSYNEQFF. CDR3 DNA: TGTGCCAGCTCACCAATCCTAGCGGGGAGCTCCTACAATGAGCAGTTCTTC.

This clone was detected a few times. J is TRBJ2-3 and V is TRBV10-1; 11 bases fit TRBD2. Looked up from germline, CDR1 is WNHNN and CDR2 is SYGVQD (reference sequence). V dropped 0 bases and J dropped 4; count of bases not matched to a gene: 3. The CDR3 has 16 residues. The chain's CDR3 is CASSESLAGGADTQYF. CDR3 in DNA: TGCGCCAGCAGTGAGTCTCTAGCGGGGGGCGCAGATACGCAGTATTTT.

This clone was found a few times. The rearrangement uses TRBV5-1 and TRBJ2-1; 11 bases map to TRBD1. Germline lookup yields CDR1 SGHRS and CDR2 YFSETQ. V dropped 4 bases and J dropped 3; count of bases not matched to a gene: 12. The CDR3 contains 18 residues. CDR3 protein: CASSEDRGLAIYYNEQFF. The CDR3 nucleotides read TGCGCCAGCAGCGAGGACAGGGGGCTGGCTATTTACTACAATGAGCAGTTCTTC. Full variable domain (outside the CDR3, taken from reference TRBV5-1 and TRBJ2-1): KAGVTQTPRYLIKTRGQQVTLSCSPISGHRSVSWYQQTPGQGLQFLFEYFSETQRNKGNFPGRFSGRQFSNSRSEMNVSTLELGDSALYLCASSEDRGLAIYYNEQFFGPGTRLTVL.

This chain uses TRBV6-5 with TRBJ2-7, with 8 bases identical to TRBD2. The J segment lost 6 bases and the V segment lost 2 bases, leaving 3 bases of the junction unmatched. The CDR3 is 13 residues long. CDR1 and CDR2 from the germline V gene are MNHEY and SVGAGI. The CDR3 protein is CASSYNAGGEQYF. Here the CDR3 DNA reads TGTGCCAGCAGTTACAATGCGGGGGGCGAGCAGTACTTC.

A few counts support this clone. This rearrangement joins TRBV6-1 to TRBJ1-1; 7 bases align to TRBD1. This CDR3 has 14 amino acids. Trimming cost V 4 bases and J 5 bases; bases outside gene matches: 7. Germline CDR1 MNHNS, CDR2 SASEGT. The CDR3 spells CASSGQGTGTEAFF. The CDR3 DNA reads TGTGCCAGCAGTGGACAGGGAACGGGGACTGAAGCTTTCTTT.

The rearrangement links TRBV19 to TRBJ2-1, with 9 bases aligning to TRBD2. This CDR3 spans 16 amino acids. From germline, CDR1 is LNHDA and CDR2 SQIVND (reference sequence). Germline trimming cut 8 bases from V and 1 base from J; bases unmatched to any gene: 9. This chain's CDR3 is CASLPWAGGSYNEQFF. The CDR3 DNA reads as TGTGCCAGTCTCCCATGGGCGGGGGGGTCCTACAATGAGCAGTTCTTC.

The chain combines TRBV4-1 with TRBJ1-1, with a weak D call TRBD1 (5 bases). Germline values: CDR1 MGHRA, CDR2 YSYEKL. This CDR3 has 15 residues. V lost 4 bases to trimming and J lost 1 base, with 13 bases between them. The CDR3: CASSLTATGNTEAFF. As DNA, the CDR3 is TGCGCCAGCAGCCTGACAGCAACCGGGAACACTGAAGCTTTCTTT.

By share, this clone counts as large. The rearrangement joins TRBV4-1 to TRBJ1-2; TRBD1 matches at 8 bases. The CDR3 has 17 amino acids. Trimming at V came to 2 bases and at J to 2 bases, leaving 10 bases not matched to a gene. Germline assignment: CDR1 MGHRA and CDR2 YSYEKL. The CDR3 nucleotides are TGCGCCAGCAGCCAAACCCCGGGGACAGGAAACAACTATGGCTACACCTTC. Translated: CASSQTPGTGNNYGYTF.